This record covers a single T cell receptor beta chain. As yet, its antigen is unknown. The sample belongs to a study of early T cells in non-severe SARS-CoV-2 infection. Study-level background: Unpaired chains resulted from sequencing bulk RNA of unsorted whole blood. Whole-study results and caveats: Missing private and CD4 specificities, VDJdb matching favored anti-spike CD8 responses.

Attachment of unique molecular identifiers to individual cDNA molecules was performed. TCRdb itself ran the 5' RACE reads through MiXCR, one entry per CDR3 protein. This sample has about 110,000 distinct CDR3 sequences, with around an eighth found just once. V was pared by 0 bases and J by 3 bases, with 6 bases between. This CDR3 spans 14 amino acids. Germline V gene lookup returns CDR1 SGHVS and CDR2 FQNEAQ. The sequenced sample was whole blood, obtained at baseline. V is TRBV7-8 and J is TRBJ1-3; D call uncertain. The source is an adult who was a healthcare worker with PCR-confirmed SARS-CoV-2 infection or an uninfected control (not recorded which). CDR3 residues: CASSLAPYGNTIYF. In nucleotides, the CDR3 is TGTGCCAGCAGCTTAGCGCCTTATGGAAACACCATATATTTT.